These 3 T cell receptor beta chains came from one sample sequenced in a study of blood T cell repertoires in COVID-19. TCRdb's copy holds only in-frame clones and misses some; the assay was immunoSEQ multiplex PCR. The sample lists some 150,000 clones, roughly 80% occurring once. The specimen sequenced was peripheral blood. These receptors were obtained from a human donor with acute or convalescent COVID-19. The donor label of this sample is uncertain.

The J gene is TRBJ1-2, the V gene TRBV20-1; D not resolved. CDR3 length equals 11 residues. Trimming took 5 bases from V and 8 from J, leaving 12 bases between them. The germline gives CDR1 DFQATT, CDR2 SNEGSKA (reference sequence). The CDR3, as DNA: TGCAGTGCTTTACAATATCCGGGCTACACCTTC. Protein sequence: CSALQYPGYTF.

The V and J genes are TRBV2 and TRBJ2-3; unclear D gene. In germline, CDR1 is SNHLY, CDR2 FYNNEI. The V end was cut by 4 bases, the J end by 2 bases, with 4 bases between. This CDR3 spans 12 amino acids. CDR3 DNA sequence: TGTGCCAGCAGTGTATTCACAGATACGCAGTATTTT. It is translated as CASSVFTDTQYF.

In DNA, the CDR3 is TGTGCCAGCAGCACGGGACAGACGGGCACCGGGGAGCTGTTTTTT. Its protein product is CASSTGQTGTGELFF. The chain combines TRBV6-5 with TRBJ2-2, with TRBD1 identical over 7 bases. V was pared by 6 bases and J by 4 bases, with 8 bases of the junction left unmatched. The CDR3 totals 15 residues. Germline CDR1 MNHEY, CDR2 SVGAGI.